This TCR beta chain was sequenced during a study of cytomegalovirus exposure and HLA in healthy donors. The PCR contained 60 Vbeta and 13 Jbeta primers. Assay used: immunoSEQ multiplex PCR; TCRdb lists only in-frame clones, some missing. Of around 180,000 clones listed, 71% are singletons. The germline CDR1 and CDR2 sequences are WSHSY and SAAADI. V lost 7 bases to trimming and J lost 1 base, with 11 bases between them. CDR3 size: 14 residues. At collection, donors were nominally healthy, but unrecorded immune exposures were probable. The gene calls are TRBV10-2 and TRBJ1-5, with a possible D match to TRBD1 (5 bases). Input material: PBMCs. This receptor was obtained from a girl aged 5 to 17 in good health and CMV-seronegative. DNA for the CDR3: TGCGCCAGCACTGACAGCGGAAGCAATCAGCCCCAGCATTTT. Its protein product is CASTDSGSNQPQHF.